A single sample is the source of the 2 T cell receptor beta chains below, sequenced in a study of T cell repertoires in cytomegalovirus infection. No antigens are known for them. MiXCR, applied by TCRdb to the reads, yields one record per CDR3 protein. The table records hundreds of thousands of distinct CDR3 sequences, around 35% of them present only once. The sequencing used cultured PBMCs, collected from culture after CMV antigen stimulation. These receptors all come from a human donor in good health (CMV status not recorded). Some clones in this sample may be carry-over from other donors' samples.

The table lists this clonotype with a few counts. This chain links TRBV7-9 with TRBJ1-2; D might be TRBD1 (5 bases). Trimming took off 5 bases at V and 4 bases at J, with 14 bases between the two ends. This CDR3 is built from 14 residues. The germline V gene has CDR1 SEHNR and CDR2 FQNEAQ (reference sequence). CDR3 region: CASSPGGEGYGYTF. The CDR3 nucleotides are TGTGCCAGCAGCCCTGGGGGGGAGGGCTATGGCTACACCTTC.

This sequence joins TRBV20-1 and TRBJ1-5; weak D call: TRBD1 (5 bases). V lost 0 bases to trimming and J lost 7 bases, with 19 bases between them. Germline V gene lookup returns CDR1 DFQATT and CDR2 SNEGSKA (reference sequence). The CDR3 consists of 16 residues. The CDR3 coding sequence is TGCAGTGCTAGAGAACGGGACTGGTATTTGCGACAGCCCCAGCATTTT. It encodes CSARERDWYLRQPQHF.